The clone carrying this T cell receptor beta chain has a handful of counts. Its antigen is as yet unknown. This specimen comes from a study of cytomegalovirus exposure and HLA in healthy donors. The PCR was carried out with 60 Vbeta primers and 13 Jbeta primers. The repertoire was sequenced with immunoSEQ multiplex PCR; TCRdb's copy has only in-frame clones and lacks some. The sample yields approximately 150,000 clones, about 83% seen once. Overall study findings and caveats: Later on, an analysis showed TCR association rates differing by HLA locus, with DRB1 the most and HLA-C the fewest.

Each donor was healthy, and each was a bone marrow donor. The source is a woman aged 30 to 39 in good health and CMV-seronegative. The sample was PBMCs.

The CDR3 coding sequence is TGCGCCAGCAGTGCGGGGACAACTGGAAACACCATATATTTT. It yields the protein CASSAGTTGNTIYF. J is TRBJ1-3 and V is TRBV10-1, with D perhaps matching TRBD1 (6 bases). The CDR3 totals 14 residues. The V end lost 4 bases, the J end lost 2 bases, and 9 bases lay between the germline ends. Germline values: CDR1 WNHNN, CDR2 SYGVQD (reference sequence).